Included here is one T cell receptor (beta chain) sequence, with context. The target antigen is unknown. This entry is derived from a study of cytomegalovirus exposure and HLA in healthy donors. Study-wide context: Genetic ancestry analysis placed 81% of the approximately 400 donors that were genotyped in the Caucasian-associated cluster.

The germline V gene has CDR1 SEHNR and CDR2 FQNEAQ (reference sequence). V gave up 6 bases and J gave up 7 bases, with 9 bases separating them. The CDR3 has 11 amino acids. Study-wide points: What a later analysis showed was that several of the most significant clusters appeared linked to common viral pathogens. Available immune exposure information was restricted to CMV serostatus only. Later analysis suggested most CMV-associated TCR beta chains were HLA-restricted.

PCR amplification relied on 60 Vbeta primers (plus 13 Jbeta primers). Only in-frame clones appear in the TCRdb table, and some are missing; sequencing was by immunoSEQ multiplex PCR. The data hold about 160,000 clones, with under 90% observed a single time. The sample consisted of PBMCs. The clonotype originates from a man between 18 and 35 years old in good health and CMV-seronegative. The J gene is TRBJ2-5, the V gene TRBV7-9; D is ambiguous. The CDR3 reads CASSYTGTQYF. CDR3 in DNA: TGTGCCAGCAGTTATACGGGGACCCAGTACTTC.